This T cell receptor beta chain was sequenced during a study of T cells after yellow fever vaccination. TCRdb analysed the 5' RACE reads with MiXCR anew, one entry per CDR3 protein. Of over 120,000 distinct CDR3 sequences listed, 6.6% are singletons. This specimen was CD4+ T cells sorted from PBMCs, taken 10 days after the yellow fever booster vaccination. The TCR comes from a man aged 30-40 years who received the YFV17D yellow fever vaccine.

Written as DNA, the CDR3 is TGTGCCAGCAGCTTGGGACTAGCGGGTTGTGAGACCCAGTACTTC. It codes for CASSLGLAGCETQYF. The J gene is TRBJ2-5, the V gene TRBV11-2; TRBD2 matches 12 bases. V lost 3 bases, J lost 5 bases, and 4 bases stayed unmatched. CDR1 and CDR2 (germline): SGHAT, FQNNGV. The CDR3 runs to 15 residues.